This T cell receptor (beta chain) was identified during a study of blood T cells in healthy people across ages. At the level of the study: Per every two T cells, about one barcoded beta molecule was captured by template switching.

PCR was performed a second time for roughly 7 to 12 cycles using a sample-barcoded 5' primer and a J-beta primer mix. The template-switch adaptor was a 5' adaptor with 12 random nucleotides. It tagged each cDNA molecule. TCRdb passed the 5' RACE reads through MiXCR, listing each CDR3 protein once. This sample has hundreds of thousands of distinct CDR3 sequences, with about 53% found just once. V was cut by 5 bases and J by 5 bases, with 18 bases left in between. The CDR3 totals 14 residues. The V gene's germline CDR1 is DFQATT and CDR2 SNEGSKA (reference sequence). The TCR was taken from a man between 60 and 75 years old in good health. Sequencing was done on a sample of blood. The chain links TRBV20-1 to TRBJ1-2, with D perhaps TRBD1 (6 bases). The CDR3 DNA sequence: TGCAGTGCTGGAAAGGCGGGACAAGGGTATGGCTACACCTTC. The encoded protein is CSAGKAGQGYGYTF.